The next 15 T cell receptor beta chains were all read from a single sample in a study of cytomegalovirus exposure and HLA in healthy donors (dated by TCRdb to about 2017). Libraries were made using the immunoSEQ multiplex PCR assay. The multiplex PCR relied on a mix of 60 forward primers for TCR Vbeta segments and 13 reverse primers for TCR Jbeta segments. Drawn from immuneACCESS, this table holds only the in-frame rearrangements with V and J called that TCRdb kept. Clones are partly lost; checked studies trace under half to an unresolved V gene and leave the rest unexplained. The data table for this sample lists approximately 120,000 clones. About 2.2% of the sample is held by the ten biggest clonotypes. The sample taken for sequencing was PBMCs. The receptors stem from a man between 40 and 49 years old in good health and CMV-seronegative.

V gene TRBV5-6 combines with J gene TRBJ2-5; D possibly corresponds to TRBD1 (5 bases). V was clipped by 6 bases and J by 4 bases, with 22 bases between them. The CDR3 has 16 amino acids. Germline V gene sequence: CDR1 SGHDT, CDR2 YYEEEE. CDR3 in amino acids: CASMRWVGRASETQYF. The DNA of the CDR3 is TGTGCCAGCATGCGGTGGGTGGGCAGGGCGTCAGAGACCCAGTACTTC.

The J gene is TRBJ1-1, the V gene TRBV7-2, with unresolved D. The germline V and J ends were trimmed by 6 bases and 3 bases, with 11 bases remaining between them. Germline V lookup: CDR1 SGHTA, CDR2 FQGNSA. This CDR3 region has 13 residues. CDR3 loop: CASRLTRDTEAFF. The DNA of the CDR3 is TGTGCCAGCAGGCTTACGAGGGACACTGAAGCTTTCTTT.

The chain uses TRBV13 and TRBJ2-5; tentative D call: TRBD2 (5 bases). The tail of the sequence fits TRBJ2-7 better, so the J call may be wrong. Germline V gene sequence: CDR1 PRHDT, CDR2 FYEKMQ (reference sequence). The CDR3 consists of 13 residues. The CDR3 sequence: CASSLAAESEQYF. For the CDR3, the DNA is TGTGCCAGCAGCCTTGCAGCGGAGAGCGAGCAGTACTTC.

CDR3 in DNA: TGTGCCAGCAGCCCGCTAGGGACAGGGGCCTACGAGCAGTACTTC. Amino acid sequence: CASSPLGTGAYEQYF. The chain combines TRBV14 with TRBJ2-7; 10 bases match TRBD1. Germline V lookup: CDR1 SGHDN, CDR2 FVKESK. With V trimmed by 4 bases and J by 2 bases, 5 bases remained unmatched. The CDR3 consists of 15 residues.

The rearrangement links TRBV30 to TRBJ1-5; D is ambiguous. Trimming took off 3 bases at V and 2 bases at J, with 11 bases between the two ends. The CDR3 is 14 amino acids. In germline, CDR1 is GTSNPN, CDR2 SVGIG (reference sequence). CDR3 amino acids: CAWSVGLGNQPQHF. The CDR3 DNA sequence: TGTGCCTGGAGCGTCGGTCTGGGCAATCAGCCCCAGCATTTT.

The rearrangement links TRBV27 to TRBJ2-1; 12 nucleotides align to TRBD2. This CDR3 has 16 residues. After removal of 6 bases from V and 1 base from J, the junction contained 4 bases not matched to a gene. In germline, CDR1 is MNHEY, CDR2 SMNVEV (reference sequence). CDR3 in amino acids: CASSGLAGPSYNEQFF. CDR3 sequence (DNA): TGTGCCAGCAGCGGACTAGCGGGACCTTCCTACAATGAGCAGTTCTTC.

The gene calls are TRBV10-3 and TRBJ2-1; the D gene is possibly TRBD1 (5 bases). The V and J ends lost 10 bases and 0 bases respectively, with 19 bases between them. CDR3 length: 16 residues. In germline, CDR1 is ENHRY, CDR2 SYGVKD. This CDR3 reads CATAGMTASSYNEQFF. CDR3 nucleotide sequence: TGTGCCACCGCAGGAATGACAGCAAGCTCCTACAATGAGCAGTTCTTC.

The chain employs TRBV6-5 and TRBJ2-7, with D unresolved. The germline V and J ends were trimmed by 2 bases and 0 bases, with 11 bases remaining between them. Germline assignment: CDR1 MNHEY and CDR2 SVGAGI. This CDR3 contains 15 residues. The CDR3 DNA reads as TGTGCCAGCAGTTACCAGGAAAGAAGCTCCTACGAGCAGTACTTC. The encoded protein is CASSYQERSSYEQYF.

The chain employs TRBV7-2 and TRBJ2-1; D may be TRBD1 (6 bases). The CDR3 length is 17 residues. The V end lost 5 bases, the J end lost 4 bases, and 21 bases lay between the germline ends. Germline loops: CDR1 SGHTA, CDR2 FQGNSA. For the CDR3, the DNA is TGTGCCAGCAGCCTCTTACAGGGCTCCGGGGTATACAATGAGCAGTTCTTC. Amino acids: CASSLLQGSGVYNEQFF.

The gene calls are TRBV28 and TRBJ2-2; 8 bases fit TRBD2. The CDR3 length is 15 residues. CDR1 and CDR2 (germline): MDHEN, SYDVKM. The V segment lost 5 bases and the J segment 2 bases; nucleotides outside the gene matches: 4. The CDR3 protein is CASSRAGVNTGELFF. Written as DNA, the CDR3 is TGTGCCAGCAGTAGAGCGGGAGTTAACACCGGGGAGCTGTTTTTT.

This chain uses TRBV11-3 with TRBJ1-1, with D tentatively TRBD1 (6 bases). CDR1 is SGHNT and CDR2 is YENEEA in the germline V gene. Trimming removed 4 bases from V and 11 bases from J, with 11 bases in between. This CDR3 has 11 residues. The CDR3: CASSSGEVAFF. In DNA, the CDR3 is TGTGCCAGCAGCTCAGGGGAAGTGGCTTTCTTT.

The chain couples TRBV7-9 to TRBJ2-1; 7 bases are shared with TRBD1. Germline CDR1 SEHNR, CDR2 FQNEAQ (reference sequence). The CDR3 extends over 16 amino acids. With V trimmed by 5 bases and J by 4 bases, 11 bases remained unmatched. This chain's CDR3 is CASSLEGRGIYNEQFF. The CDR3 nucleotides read TGTGCCAGCAGCCTCGAAGGCAGGGGGATTTACAATGAGCAGTTCTTC.

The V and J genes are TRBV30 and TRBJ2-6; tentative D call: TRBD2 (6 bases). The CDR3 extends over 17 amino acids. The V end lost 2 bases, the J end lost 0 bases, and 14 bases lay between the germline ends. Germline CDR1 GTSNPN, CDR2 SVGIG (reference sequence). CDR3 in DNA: TGTGCCTGGAGTAGGTGGAGGGGCTACTCTGGGGCCAACGTCCTGACTTTC. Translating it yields CAWSRWRGYSGANVLTF.

The CDR3: CASSPFRETAYEQYF. CDR3 bases: TGTGCCAGCAGTCCCTTCCGGGAGACCGCATACGAGCAGTACTTC. V is TRBV6-5 and J is TRBJ2-7; TRBD2 might be the D (6 bases). The CDR3 loop spans 15 amino acids. V shed 5 bases and J shed 4 bases, with 18 bases lying between them. Germline CDR1 is MNHEY and CDR2 is SVGAGI.

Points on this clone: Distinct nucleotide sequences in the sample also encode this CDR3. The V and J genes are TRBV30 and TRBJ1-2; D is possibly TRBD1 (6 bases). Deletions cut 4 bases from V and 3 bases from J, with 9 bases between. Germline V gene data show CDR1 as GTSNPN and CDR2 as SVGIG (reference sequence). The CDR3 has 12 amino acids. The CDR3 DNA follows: TGTGCCTGGAAGGGGGGGGACTATGGCTACACCTTC. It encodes CAWKGGDYGYTF.